These 16 T cell receptor beta chains originate from one sample sequenced in a study of T-cell reconstitution after alpha-beta-depleted transplantation in children. As it was prepared, the TCRbeta library received unique molecular identifiers. Each CDR3 protein is one row after TCRdb ran MiXCR on the PCR reads. The repertoire holds 600,000 to 800,000 distinct CDR3 sequences, with approximately 14% as singletons. This sample comprised PBMCs, obtained before TCRalphabeta/CD19-depleted stem cell transplant. These receptors all come from a girl under 10 years old with congenital amegakaryocytic thrombocytopenia, due to receive a stem cell transplant.

There are many counts of this clonotype. The genes are TRBV15 and TRBJ2-2; D possibly corresponds to TRBD1 (7 bases). The germline V gene has CDR1 LNHNV and CDR2 YYDKDF (reference sequence). V was trimmed by 4 bases and J by 4 bases, leaving 13 bases between them. CDR3 length: 15 residues. In DNA form, the CDR3 reads TGTGCCACCAGCAAACCCCAGGGGGGCACCGGGGAGCTGTTTTTT. Its protein is CATSKPQGGTGELFF.

The sample holds a few counts of this clonotype. The chain carries TRBV12-3 or TRBV12-4 and TRBJ2-1; 8 bases agree with TRBD1. The CDR3 has 12 residues. V lost 4 bases to trimming and J lost 11 bases; unmatched junction nucleotides: 4. The CDR3 nucleotides are TGTGCCAGCAGTTCGAGACAGGGGAAGCAGTTCTTC. Its protein is CASSSRQGKQFF.

This clonotype has a handful of counts. The chain combines TRBV20-1 with TRBJ2-3, with 14 bases aligning to TRBD2. Germline trimming cut 1 base from V and 4 bases from J; bases unmatched to any gene: 1. The CDR3 consists of 15 residues. Germline loops: CDR1 DFQATT, CDR2 SNEGSKA (reference sequence). The CDR3 DNA sequence: TGCAGTGCTAGAGCGACTAGCGGGAGGGCAGATACGCAGTATTTT. Protein product: CSARATSGRADTQYF.

The rearrangement uses TRBV7-6 and TRBJ2-1; 9 bases map to TRBD2. The CDR3 sequence is 16 residues long. V trimming: 5 bases; J trimming: 8 bases; junction bases outside the gene matches: 13. Germline CDR1 and CDR2: SGHVS and FNYEAQ. In nucleotides, the CDR3 is TGTGCCAGCAGCCCGAACGCGGGAGGGCTTAACTATGAGCAGTTCTTC. Translated, it gives CASSPNAGGLNYEQFF. Supplemented by reference TRBV7-6 and TRBJ2-1, the full variable domain reads GAGVSQSPRYKVTKRGQDVALRCDPISGHVSLYWYRQALGQGPEFLTYFNYEAQQDKSGLPNDRFSAERPEGSISTLTIQRTEQRDSAMYRCASSPNAGGLNYEQFFGPGTRLTVL.

This clonotype was seen at least ten times. The J gene is TRBJ2-7, the V gene TRBV5-1, with D tentatively TRBD1 (6 bases). This CDR3 spans 14 amino acids. Germline V lookup: CDR1 SGHRS, CDR2 YFSETQ. V lost 4 bases to trimming and J lost 7 bases, with 18 bases between them. CDR3 sequence: CASSKDGTTLEQYF. CDR3 DNA sequence: TGCGCCAGCAGCAAAGACGGGACAACCTTGGAGCAGTACTTC. The full variable domain, in which reference TRBV5-1 and TRBJ2-7 provide the parts outside the CDR3, is KAGVTQTPRYLIKTRGQQVTLSCSPISGHRSVSWYQQTPGQGLQFLFEYFSETQRNKGNFPGRFSGRQFSNSRSEMNVSTLELGDSALYLCASSKDGTTLEQYFGPGTRLTVT.

This clonotype turned up a few times. This chain connects TRBV4-2 to TRBJ2-1; TRBD1 matches 8 bases. The J segment lost 7 bases and the V segment lost 4 bases, leaving 9 bases of the junction unmatched. The V gene's germline CDR1 is LGHNA and CDR2 YNFKEQ. This CDR3 comprises 15 residues. CDR3 residues: CASSPDRGVRNEQFF. The CDR3 coding sequence is TGTGCCAGCAGCCCAGACAGGGGTGTGAGGAATGAGCAGTTCTTC.

A few counts support this clonotype. The CDR3 spells CASSLQAGEQYF. In nucleotides, the CDR3 is TGTGCCAGCAGTTTACAGGCCGGCGAGCAGTACTTC. The chain recombines TRBV12-3 or TRBV12-4 with TRBJ2-7, with unresolved D. The V gene lost 2 bases and the J gene lost 6 bases, with 8 bases spanning the gap. CDR3 length equals 12 residues.

Many counts were recorded for this clonotype. The chain joins TRBV29-1 to TRBJ2-7; 8 positions agree with TRBD1. Germline CDR1 reads SQVTM; CDR2 reads ANQGSEA. V lost 7 bases, J lost 2 bases, and 7 bases stayed unmatched. The CDR3 is made up of 13 amino acids. CDR3 DNA: TGCAGCGCACGACAGGGGTGGGCCTACGAGCAGTACTTC. Translation: CSARQGWAYEQYF.

The gene calls are TRBV7-6 and TRBJ1-2; no clear D gene. Trimming cost V 5 bases and J 8 bases, with 12 bases left between them. CDR3 length: 12 residues. From germline, CDR1 is SGHVS and CDR2 FNYEAQ. Written as DNA, the CDR3 is TGTGCCAGCAGCCCAGGCACGGAAGGCTACACCTTC. As protein: CASSPGTEGYTF. The full variable domain, rest sourced from reference TRBV7-6 and TRBJ1-2, is GAGVSQSPRYKVTKRGQDVALRCDPISGHVSLYWYRQALGQGPEFLTYFNYEAQQDKSGLPNDRFSAERPEGSISTLTIQRTEQRDSAMYRCASSPGTEGYTFGSGTRLTVV.

The table lists this clonotype with a few counts. The rearrangement uses TRBV5-1 and TRBJ2-7, with D possibly being TRBD2 (5 bases). CDR1 and CDR2 from the germline V gene are SGHRS and YFSETQ. The CDR3 is made up of 13 amino acids. V was shortened by 6 bases and J by 5 bases, with 15 bases between the two germline ends. The CDR3 DNA is TGCGCCAGCATGGGAAGCGGCCGGAACGAGCAGTACTTC. Protein: CASMGSGRNEQYF. The full variable domain, in which reference TRBV5-1 and TRBJ2-7 provide the parts outside the CDR3, is KAGVTQTPRYLIKTRGQQVTLSCSPISGHRSVSWYQQTPGQGLQFLFEYFSETQRNKGNFPGRFSGRQFSNSRSEMNVSTLELGDSALYLCASMGSGRNEQYFGPGTRLTVT.

Concerning this clonotype itself: It may be a read error: a sequence one base away is much more abundant. The chain joins TRBV29-1 to TRBJ2-7, with D possibly being TRBD1 or TRBD2 (5 bases each). Germline CDR1 and CDR2: SQVTM and ANQGSEA. This CDR3 spans 13 amino acids. In DNA, the CDR3 is TGCATCGTTGAAGATGGGACCGCGGGCGAGCAGTACTTC. As protein: CIVEDGTAGEQYF.

The V gene is TRBV12-3 or TRBV12-4, the J gene TRBJ2-3; 7 bases line up with TRBD2. CDR3 length: 18 residues. V gave up 2 bases and J gave up 3 bases; unmatched junction bases: 14. CDR3 amino acids: CASSLSAGASGNTDTQYF. CDR3 DNA: TGTGCCAGCAGTTTATCGGCCGGGGCTAGCGGAAATACAGATACGCAGTATTTT.

This clonotype was detected many times. The genes are TRBV7-6 and TRBJ2-3, with 9 bases fitting TRBD1. The V segment lost 1 base and the J segment 2 bases; nucleotides outside the gene matches: 7. The CDR3 contains 17 residues. Germline loops: CDR1 SGHVS, CDR2 FNYEAQ. CDR3 nucleotides: TGTGCCAGCAGCTTAGGCTTCGGGACAGGGTACACAGATACGCAGTATTTT. This encodes CASSLGFGTGYTDTQYF.

Ten or more counts support this clonotype. A read error may account for a junction end that differs from germline. The V call is TRBV20-1, the J call TRBJ2-4; a weak D match, TRBD2 (6 bases). Looked up from germline, CDR1 is DFQATT and CDR2 is SNEGSKA (reference sequence). The CDR3 totals 15 residues. The CDR3, as DNA: TGTAGTGCTAGAGATGCCGGGGGAAGCAAAAACATTCAGTACTTC. Translation gives CSARDAGGSKNIQYF.

This clonotype has a count of ten or more. The chain employs TRBV20-1 and TRBJ1-5; a possible D gene is TRBD1 (5 bases). V lost 0 bases and J lost 9, with 18 bases in between. The CDR3 consists of 15 residues. Germline V gene data show CDR1 as DFQATT and CDR2 as SNEGSKA (reference sequence). The CDR3 reads CSARDPTRALGPQHF. In nucleotides, the CDR3 is TGCAGTGCTAGAGATCCAACCAGGGCCTTAGGGCCCCAGCATTTT.

In this sample, this clonotype turned up many times. The chain uses TRBV7-2 and TRBJ2-3, with TRBD2 matching 14 bases. The CDR3 totals 21 residues. Germline lookup yields CDR1 SGHTA and CDR2 FQGNSA. V lost 5 bases to trimming and J lost 0 bases; unmatched junction nucleotides: 16. The CDR3 nucleotides read TGTGCCAGCAGCCCCCGGCCGGGACTAGCGGGAGTGACCACTAGCACAGATACGCAGTATTTT. This sequence encodes CASSPRPGLAGVTTSTDTQYF.